The 4 T cell receptor beta chains presented below share a single source sample, sequenced in a study of blood T cell repertoires in COVID-19. Profiling relied on immunoSEQ multiplex PCR, and the TCRdb table lists in-frame clones only, not all of them. Here the sample spans about 230,000 clones, 75% to 85% being singletons. Material for sequencing was peripheral blood. These receptors all come from a man aged 35 to 55 who had recovered from COVID-19.

At least ten counts were recorded for this clone. V usage is TRBV4-2 and J usage is TRBJ1-6; the D gene is possibly TRBD1 (6 bases). Trimming stripped 0 bases from V and 8 bases from J, with 14 bases between. The CDR3 sequence is 16 residues long. From germline, CDR1 is LGHNA and CDR2 YNFKEQ. The CDR3 here is CASSQDTGTRDSPLHF. Here the CDR3 DNA reads TGTGCCAGCAGCCAAGACACCGGGACACGGGATTCACCCCTCCACTTT.

V gene TRBV6-5 combines with J gene TRBJ2-1; the match to TRBD2 covers 11 bases. V lost 2 bases and J lost 6; bases outside the gene matches: 6. This CDR3 is 16 amino acids long. Germline CDR1 and CDR2: MNHEY and SVGAGI. The CDR3: CASSYGASGRSNEQFF. The CDR3 region has the DNA TGTGCCAGCAGTTACGGGGCTAGCGGGAGGAGCAATGAGCAGTTCTTC.

This clone came up many times. The J gene is TRBJ2-3, the V gene TRBV10-3; D may be TRBD2 (6 bases). Germline CDR1 is ENHRY and CDR2 is SYGVKD. The CDR3 is 14 residues long. Trimming stripped 0 bases from V and 3 bases from J, with 7 bases between. CDR3 coding DNA: TGTGCCATCAGTGAGTCGGGGACTACAGATACGCAGTATTTT. The encoded protein is CAISESGTTDTQYF.

The CDR3 is CAWSGTGGTQYF. The CDR3 DNA sequence: TGTGCCTGGAGTGGGACAGGGGGAACTCAGTACTTC. The V gene is TRBV30, the J gene TRBJ2-4, with TRBD1 matching over 10 bases. From germline, CDR1 is GTSNPN and CDR2 SVGIG (reference sequence). The CDR3 has 12 amino acids. The V segment lost 1 base and the J segment 12 bases; nucleotides outside the gene matches: 3.